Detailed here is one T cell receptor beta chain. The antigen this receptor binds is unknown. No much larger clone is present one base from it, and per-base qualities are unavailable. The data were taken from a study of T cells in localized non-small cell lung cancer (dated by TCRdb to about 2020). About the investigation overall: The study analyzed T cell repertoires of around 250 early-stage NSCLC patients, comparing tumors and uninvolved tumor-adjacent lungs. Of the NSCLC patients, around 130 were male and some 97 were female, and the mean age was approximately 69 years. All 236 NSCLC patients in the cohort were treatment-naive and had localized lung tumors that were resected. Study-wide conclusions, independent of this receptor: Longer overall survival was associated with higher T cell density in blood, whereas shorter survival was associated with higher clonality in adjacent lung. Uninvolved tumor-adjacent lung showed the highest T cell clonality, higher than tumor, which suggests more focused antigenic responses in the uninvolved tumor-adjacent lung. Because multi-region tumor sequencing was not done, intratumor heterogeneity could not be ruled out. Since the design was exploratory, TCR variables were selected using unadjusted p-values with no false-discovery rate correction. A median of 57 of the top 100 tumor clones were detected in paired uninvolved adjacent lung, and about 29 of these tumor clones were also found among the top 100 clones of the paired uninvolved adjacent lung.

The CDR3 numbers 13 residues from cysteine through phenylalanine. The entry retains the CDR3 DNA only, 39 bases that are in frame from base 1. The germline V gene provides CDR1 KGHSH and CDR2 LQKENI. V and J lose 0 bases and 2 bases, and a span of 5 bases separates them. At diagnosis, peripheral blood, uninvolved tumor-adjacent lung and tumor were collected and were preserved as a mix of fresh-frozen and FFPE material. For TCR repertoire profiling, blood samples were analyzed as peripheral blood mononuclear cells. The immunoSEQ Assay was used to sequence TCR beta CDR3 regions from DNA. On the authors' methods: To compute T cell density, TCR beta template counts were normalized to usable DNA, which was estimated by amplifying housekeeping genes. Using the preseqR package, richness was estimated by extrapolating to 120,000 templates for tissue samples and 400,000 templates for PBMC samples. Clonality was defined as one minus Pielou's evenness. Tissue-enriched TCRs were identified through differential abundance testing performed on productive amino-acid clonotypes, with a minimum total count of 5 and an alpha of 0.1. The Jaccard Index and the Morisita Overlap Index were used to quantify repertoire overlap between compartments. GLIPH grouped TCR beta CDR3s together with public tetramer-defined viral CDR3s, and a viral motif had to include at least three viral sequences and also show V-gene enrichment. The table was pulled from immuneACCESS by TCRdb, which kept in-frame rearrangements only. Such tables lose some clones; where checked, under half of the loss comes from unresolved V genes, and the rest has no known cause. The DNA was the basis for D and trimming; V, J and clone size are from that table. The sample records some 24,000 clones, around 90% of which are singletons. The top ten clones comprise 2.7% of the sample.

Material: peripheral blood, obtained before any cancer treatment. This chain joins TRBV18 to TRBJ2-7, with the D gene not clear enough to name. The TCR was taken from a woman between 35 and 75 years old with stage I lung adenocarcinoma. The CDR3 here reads CASSPPNTYEQYF. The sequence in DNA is TGTGCCAGCTCACCACCGAATACCTACGAGCAGTACTTC.